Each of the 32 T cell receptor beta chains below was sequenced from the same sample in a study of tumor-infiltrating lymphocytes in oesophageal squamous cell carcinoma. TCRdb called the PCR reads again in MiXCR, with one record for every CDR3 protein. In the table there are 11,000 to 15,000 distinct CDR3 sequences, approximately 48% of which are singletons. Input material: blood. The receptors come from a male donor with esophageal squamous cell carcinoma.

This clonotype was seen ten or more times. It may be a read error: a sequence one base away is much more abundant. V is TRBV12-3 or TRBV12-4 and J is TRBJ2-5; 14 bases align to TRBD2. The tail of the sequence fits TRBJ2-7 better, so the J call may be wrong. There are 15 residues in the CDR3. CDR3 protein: CASSQGTSGSVEQYF. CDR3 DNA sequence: TGTGCCAGCAGCCAAGGGACTAGCGGGAGCGTCGAGCAGTACTTC.

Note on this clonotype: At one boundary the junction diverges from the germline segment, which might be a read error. The CDR3 spells CASSSGLAGGGNEQFF. In DNA, the CDR3 is TGTGCCAGCAGCTCGGGACTAGCGGGAGGGGGGAATGAGCAGTTCTTC. The gene calls are TRBV5-3 and TRBJ2-1, with 16 bases fitting TRBD2. TRBV5-3 is marked as an open reading frame, function uncertain. The CDR3 has 16 residues.

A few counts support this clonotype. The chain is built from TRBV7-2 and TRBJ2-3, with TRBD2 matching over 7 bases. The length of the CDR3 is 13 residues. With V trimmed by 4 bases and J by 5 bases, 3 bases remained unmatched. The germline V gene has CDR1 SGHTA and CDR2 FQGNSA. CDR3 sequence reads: CASSSGRGDTQYF. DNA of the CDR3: TGTGCCAGCAGCTCAGGGAGGGGAGATACGCAGTATTTT.

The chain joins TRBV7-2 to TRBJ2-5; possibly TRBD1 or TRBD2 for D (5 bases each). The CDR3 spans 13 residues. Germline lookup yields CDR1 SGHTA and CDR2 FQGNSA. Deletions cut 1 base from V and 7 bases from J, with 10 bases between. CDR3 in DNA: TGTGCCAGCAGCTTAGATAAGGGGAGGACCCAGTACTTC. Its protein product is CASSLDKGRTQYF.

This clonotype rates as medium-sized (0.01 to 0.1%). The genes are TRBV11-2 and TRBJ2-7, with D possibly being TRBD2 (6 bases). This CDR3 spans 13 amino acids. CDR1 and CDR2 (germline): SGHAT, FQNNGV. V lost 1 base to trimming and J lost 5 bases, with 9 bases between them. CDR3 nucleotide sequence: TGTGCCAGCAGCTTAGCGGGGGTCGACGAGCAGTACTTC. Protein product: CASSLAGVDEQYF.

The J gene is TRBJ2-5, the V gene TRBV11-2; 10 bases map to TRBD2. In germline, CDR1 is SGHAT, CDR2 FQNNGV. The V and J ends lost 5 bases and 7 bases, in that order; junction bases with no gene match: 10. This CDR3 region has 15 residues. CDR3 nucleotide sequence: TGTGCCAGCAGCCCACGGACTAGCGGCCTAGGGACCCAGTACTTC. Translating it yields CASSPRTSGLGTQYF.

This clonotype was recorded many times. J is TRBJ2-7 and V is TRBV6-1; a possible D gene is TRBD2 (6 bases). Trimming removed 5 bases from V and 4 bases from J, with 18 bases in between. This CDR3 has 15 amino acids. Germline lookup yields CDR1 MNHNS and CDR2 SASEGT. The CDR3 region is CASSTESGRGYEQYF. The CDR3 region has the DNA TGTGCCAGCAGTACGGAAAGCGGGCGAGGTTACGAGCAGTACTTC.

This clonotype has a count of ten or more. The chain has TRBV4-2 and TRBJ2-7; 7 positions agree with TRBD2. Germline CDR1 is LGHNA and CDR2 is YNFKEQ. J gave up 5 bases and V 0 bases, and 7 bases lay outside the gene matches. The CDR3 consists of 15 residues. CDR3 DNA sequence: TGTGCCAGCAGCCAAGATGGGGCGGGAGCAAACGAGCAGTACTTC. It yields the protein CASSQDGAGANEQYF.

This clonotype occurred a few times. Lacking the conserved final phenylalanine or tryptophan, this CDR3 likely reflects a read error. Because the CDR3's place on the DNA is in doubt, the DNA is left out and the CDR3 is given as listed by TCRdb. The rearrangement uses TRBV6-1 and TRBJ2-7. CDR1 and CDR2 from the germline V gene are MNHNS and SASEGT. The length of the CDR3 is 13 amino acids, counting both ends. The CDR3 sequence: CASSEEGGYTFGS.

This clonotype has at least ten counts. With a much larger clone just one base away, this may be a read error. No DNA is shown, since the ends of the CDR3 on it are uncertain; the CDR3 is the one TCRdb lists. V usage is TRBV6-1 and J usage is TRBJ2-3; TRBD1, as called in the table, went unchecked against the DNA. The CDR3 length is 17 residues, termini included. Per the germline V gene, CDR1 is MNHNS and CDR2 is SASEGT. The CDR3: CASSNFGKGAFTGELYF.

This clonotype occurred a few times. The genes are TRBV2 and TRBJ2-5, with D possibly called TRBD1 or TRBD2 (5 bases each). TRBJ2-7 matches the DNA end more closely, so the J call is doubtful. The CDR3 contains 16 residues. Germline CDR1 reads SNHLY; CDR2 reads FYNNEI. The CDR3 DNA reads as TGTGCCAGCAGGATACCTTCCGGGACCCGGACCTACGAGCAGTACTTC. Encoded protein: CASRIPSGTRTYEQYF.

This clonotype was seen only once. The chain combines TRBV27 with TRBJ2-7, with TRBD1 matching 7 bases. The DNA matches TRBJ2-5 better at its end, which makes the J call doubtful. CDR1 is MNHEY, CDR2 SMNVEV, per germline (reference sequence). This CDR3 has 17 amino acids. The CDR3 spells CASSQGVGSPTGETQYF. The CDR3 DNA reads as TGTGCCAGCAGCCAGGGGGTGGGCAGCCCGACGGGGGAGACCCAGTACTTC.

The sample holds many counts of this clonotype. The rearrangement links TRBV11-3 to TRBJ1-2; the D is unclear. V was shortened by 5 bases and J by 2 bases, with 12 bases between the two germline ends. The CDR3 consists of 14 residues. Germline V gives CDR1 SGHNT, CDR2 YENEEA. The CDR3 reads CASSPDPTNYGYTF. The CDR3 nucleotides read TGTGCCAGCAGCCCGGACCCCACCAACTATGGCTACACCTTC. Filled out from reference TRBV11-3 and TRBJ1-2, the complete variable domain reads EAGVVQSPRYKIIEKKQPVAFWCNPISGHNTLYWYLQNLGQGPELLIRYENEEAVDDSQLPKDRFSAERLKGVDSTLKIQPAELGDSAVYLCASSPDPTNYGYTFGSGTRLTVV.

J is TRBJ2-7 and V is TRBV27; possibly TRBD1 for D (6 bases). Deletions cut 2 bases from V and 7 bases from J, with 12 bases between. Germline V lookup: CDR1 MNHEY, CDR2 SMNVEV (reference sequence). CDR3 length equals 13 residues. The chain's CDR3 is CASSLQGTSEQYF. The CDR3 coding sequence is TGTGCCAGCAGTTTACAGGGGACGTCTGAGCAGTACTTC.

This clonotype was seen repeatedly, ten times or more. The CDR3 here is CASRGMAGVFGNTIYF. For the CDR3, the DNA is TGTGCCAGCAGAGGTATGGCAGGGGTGTTCGGAAACACCATATATTTT. The V call is TRBV6-4, the J call TRBJ1-3, with a tentative D call TRBD1 (6 bases). This CDR3 has 16 residues. Trimming took off 6 bases at V and 4 bases at J, with 19 bases between the two ends. Per the germline V gene, CDR1 is MRHNA and CDR2 is SNTAGT.

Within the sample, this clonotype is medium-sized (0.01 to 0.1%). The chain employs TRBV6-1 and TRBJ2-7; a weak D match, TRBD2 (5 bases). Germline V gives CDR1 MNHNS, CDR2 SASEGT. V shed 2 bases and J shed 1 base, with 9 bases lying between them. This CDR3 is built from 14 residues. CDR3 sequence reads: CASSEQADSYEQYF. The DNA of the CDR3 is TGTGCCAGCAGTGAACAAGCGGATTCCTACGAGCAGTACTTC.

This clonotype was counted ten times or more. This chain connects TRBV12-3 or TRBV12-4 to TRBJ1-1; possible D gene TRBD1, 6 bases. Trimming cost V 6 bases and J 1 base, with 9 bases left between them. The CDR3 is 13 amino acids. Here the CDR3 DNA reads TGTGCCAGCAGACCAGGGGAGAACACTGAAGCTTTCTTT. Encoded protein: CASRPGENTEAFF.

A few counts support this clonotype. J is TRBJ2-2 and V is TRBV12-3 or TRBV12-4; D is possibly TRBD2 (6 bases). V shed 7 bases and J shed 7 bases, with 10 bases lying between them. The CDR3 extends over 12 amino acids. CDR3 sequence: CASNLAYGELFF. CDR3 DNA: TGTGCCAGCAACCTAGCGTACGGGGAGCTGTTTTTT.

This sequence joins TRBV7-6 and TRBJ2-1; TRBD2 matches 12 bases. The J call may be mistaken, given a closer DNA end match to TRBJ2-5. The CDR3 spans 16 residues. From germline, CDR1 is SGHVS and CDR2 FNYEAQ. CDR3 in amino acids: CASSLTSGSGCETQYF. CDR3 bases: TGTGCCAGCAGCCTGACTAGCGGGAGTGGATGCGAGACCCAGTACTTC.

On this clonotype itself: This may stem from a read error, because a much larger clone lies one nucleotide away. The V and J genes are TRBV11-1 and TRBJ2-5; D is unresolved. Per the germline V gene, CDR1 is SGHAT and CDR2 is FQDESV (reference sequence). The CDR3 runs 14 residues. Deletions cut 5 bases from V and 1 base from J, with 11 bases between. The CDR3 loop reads CASSDRTIQETQYF. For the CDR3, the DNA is TGTGCCAGCAGCGACCGTACTATCCAAGAGACCCAGTACTTC.

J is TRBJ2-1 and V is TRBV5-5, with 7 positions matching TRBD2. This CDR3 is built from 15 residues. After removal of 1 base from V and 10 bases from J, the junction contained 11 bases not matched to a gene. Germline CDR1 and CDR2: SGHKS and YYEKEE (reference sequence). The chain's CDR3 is CASSLCILGGSEQFF. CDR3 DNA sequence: TGTGCCAGCAGCTTGTGTATTCTGGGGGGGAGCGAGCAGTTCTTC.

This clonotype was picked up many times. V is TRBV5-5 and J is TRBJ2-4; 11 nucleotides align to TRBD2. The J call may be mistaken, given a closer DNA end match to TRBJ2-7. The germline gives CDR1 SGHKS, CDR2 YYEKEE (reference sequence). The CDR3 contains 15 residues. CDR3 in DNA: TGTGCCAGCAGCTTCATTACTAGCGGGAGTTACGAGCAGTACTTC. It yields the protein CASSFITSGSYEQYF.

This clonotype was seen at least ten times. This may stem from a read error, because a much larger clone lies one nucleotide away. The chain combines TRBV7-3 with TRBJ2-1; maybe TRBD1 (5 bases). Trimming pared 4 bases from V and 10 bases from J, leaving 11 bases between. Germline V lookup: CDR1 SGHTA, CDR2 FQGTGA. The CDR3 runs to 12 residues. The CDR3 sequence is CASSYDWGEQFF. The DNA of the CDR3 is TGTGCCAGCAGCTACGACTGGGGCGAGCAGTTCTTC.

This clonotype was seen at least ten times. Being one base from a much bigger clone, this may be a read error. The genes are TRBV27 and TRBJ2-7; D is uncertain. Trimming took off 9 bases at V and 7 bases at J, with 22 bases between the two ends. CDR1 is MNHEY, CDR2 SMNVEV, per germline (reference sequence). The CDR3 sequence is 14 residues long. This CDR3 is CARLVAWQYNEQYF. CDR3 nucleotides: TGTGCCAGACTTGTGGCGTGGCAGTACAATGAGCAGTACTTC.

In DNA form, the CDR3 reads TGTGCCAGCACCTACAGGACAGGGGGAGAGACCCAGTACTTC. Translated: CASTYRTGGETQYF. The chain carries TRBV7-8 and TRBJ2-1; 10 positions agree with TRBD1. Gene TRBJ2-5 matches the end of the DNA better, so the J call may be wrong. Germline-derived CDR1 and CDR2 are SGHVS and FQNEAQ. CDR3 size: 14 residues.

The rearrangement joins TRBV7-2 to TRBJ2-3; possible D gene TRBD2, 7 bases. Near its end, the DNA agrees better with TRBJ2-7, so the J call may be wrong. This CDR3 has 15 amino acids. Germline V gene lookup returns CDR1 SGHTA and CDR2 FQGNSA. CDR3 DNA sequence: TGTGCCAGCAGCTTAGAGGGGGGGTTCTCCTACGAGCAGTACTTC. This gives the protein CASSLEGGFSYEQYF.

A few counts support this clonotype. CDR3 protein: CASSLTGTRETQYF. The CDR3 region has the DNA TGTGCCAGCAGCCTTACAGGGACTAGAGAGACCCAGTACTTC. The chain has TRBV7-9 and TRBJ2-5; 8 positions match TRBD2. The CDR3 runs to 14 residues. V lost 5 bases and J lost 4; bases outside the gene matches: 6. CDR1 and CDR2 from the germline V gene are SEHNR and FQNEAQ (reference sequence). The whole variable domain, remainder taken from reference TRBV7-9 and TRBJ2-5, is DTGVSQNPRHKITKRGQNVTFRCDPISEHNRLYWYRQTLGQGPEFLTYFQNEAQLEKSRLLSDRFSAERPKGSFSTLEIQRTEQGDSAMYLCASSLTGTRETQYFGPGTRLLVL.

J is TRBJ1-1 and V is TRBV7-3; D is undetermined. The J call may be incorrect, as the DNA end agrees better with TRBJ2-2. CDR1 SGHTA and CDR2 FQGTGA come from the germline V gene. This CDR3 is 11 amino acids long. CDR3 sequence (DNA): TGTGCCAGCAGCATCACCGGGGAGCTGTTTTTT. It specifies CASSITGELFF.

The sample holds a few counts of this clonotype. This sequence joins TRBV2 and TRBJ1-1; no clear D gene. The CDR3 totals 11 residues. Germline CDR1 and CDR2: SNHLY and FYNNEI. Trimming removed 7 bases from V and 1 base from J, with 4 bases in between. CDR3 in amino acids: CASKENTEAFF. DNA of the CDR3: TGTGCCAGCAAGGAGAACACTGAAGCTTTCTTT.

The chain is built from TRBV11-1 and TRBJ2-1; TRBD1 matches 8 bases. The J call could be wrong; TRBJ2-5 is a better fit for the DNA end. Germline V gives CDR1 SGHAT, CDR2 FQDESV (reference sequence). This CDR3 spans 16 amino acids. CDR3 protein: CASSLEGRGLLETQYF. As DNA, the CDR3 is TGTGCCAGCAGCTTAGAGGGCAGGGGGCTTTTGGAGACCCAGTACTTC.

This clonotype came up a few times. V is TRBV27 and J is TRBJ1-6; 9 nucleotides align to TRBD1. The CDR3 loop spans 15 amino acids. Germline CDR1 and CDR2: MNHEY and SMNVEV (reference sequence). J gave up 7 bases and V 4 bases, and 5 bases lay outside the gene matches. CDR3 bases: TGTGCCAGCAGTTGGGACAGGGTGCGAAATTCACCCCTCCACTTT. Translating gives CASSWDRVRNSPLHF.

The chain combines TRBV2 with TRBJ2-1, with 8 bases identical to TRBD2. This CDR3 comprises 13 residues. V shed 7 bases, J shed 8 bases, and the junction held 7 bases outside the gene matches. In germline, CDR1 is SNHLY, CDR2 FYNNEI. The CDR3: CASKQRELDEQFF. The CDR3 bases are TGTGCCAGCAAACAGCGGGAGTTAGATGAGCAGTTCTTC. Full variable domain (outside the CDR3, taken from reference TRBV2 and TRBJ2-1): EPEVTQTPSHQVTQMGQEVILRCVPISNHLYFYWYRQILGQKVEFLVSFYNNEISEKSEIFDDQFSVERPDGSNFTLKIRSTKLEDSAMYFCASKQRELDEQFFGPGTRLTVL.